This record covers a single TCR beta chain. The antigen is unknown. The length of the CDR3 is 14 residues. Trimming shortened V by 3 bases and J by 8 bases, and 14 bases separated the two germline ends. In germline, CDR1 is SEHNR, CDR2 FQNEAQ (reference sequence). The sample originates from a study of cytomegalovirus exposure and HLA in healthy donors. General observations from the study: The authors listed over 150 TCR beta chains as cytomegalovirus-associated. Usually a TCR sequence was rare, but some public TCRs were found in many donors. In vitro work confirmed that a few CMV-associated chains recognize CMV antigens.

The repertoire was sequenced with immunoSEQ multiplex PCR; TCRdb's copy has only in-frame clones and lacks some. The sample contains some 88,000 clones, 96% of which appear only once. The receptor comes from a man younger than 35 in good health and CMV-seronegative. Specimen: PBMCs. The chain links TRBV7-9 to TRBJ2-1; no clear D. This chain's CDR3 is CASSFPSTVHEQFF. The CDR3 DNA is TGTGCCAGCAGCTTTCCATCTACAGTCCATGAGCAGTTCTTC.